This TCR beta chain was identified in a study of blood T cell repertoires in COVID-19 (TCRdb year 2020). Background for the entire study: Collaborator samples came from the United States, Italy and Spain and covered acute and convalescent phases of COVID-19. Where HLA class I and class II types were available, the types were taken from metadata supplied by the sample provider, not from assay-based typing. The material from the prospective study consisted of cDNA or gDNA derived from T cells, B-cell-depleted T cells, or PBMCs. Subjects who had been exposed to COVID-19, were actively infected with it, or had recovered from it provided the deeply sampled blood TCRbeta repertoires that made up the dataset. Samples came from the ongoing ImmuneRACE study (first 160 participants) plus 1,254 subjects from 6 global collaborators. The repertoires were released in a freely available public database intended as a resource for research on the immune response to SARS-CoV-2. A de-identified subject ID, COVID-19 status, age in years and sex were almost always included in the sample metadata.

Collaborating institutions collected whole blood in K2EDTA tubes following their own protocols. For TCRbeta analysis, collaborators shipped samples in one of three forms: frozen whole blood, isolated PBMCs, or DNA extracted from either of those sample types. TCRbeta CDR3 regions were amplified from genomic DNA by means of the immunoSEQ Assay, a bias-controlled multiplex PCR. Per the original workflow: The number of nucleated cells in each sample was estimated from the amplification of reference gene primers within the assay. To quantify the absolute abundance of each unique TCRbeta CDR3 rearrangement, sequence reads were collapsed and filtered. For each sample, productive Simpson clonality was calculated as the square root of Simpson's diversity index across productive rearrangements. TCRdb holds this immuneACCESS table with in-frame rearrangements only. Some clones are missing; in checked studies, unresolved V genes explain under half, and the rest has no known cause. V and J calls and clone size are given by that table; D and trimming were obtained from the DNA. This sample gives some 96,000 clones in total; 75% to 90% of them show up just once. 1.5% to 2% of the sample is taken by the ten largest.

Results and caveats for the whole study, not just this receptor: How much clinical and demographic metadata was included differed by source and by participant, and the metadata was provided uncurated.

The sample holds a few counts of this clone. Its antigen is not yet known. No much larger clone exists at a distance of one base, and base qualities are not known. From the germline V gene, CDR1 is MNHEY and CDR2 is SVGEGT. The CDR3 sequence holds 18 residues, the cysteine and phenylalanine included. The entry retains the CDR3 DNA only, 54 bases that are in frame from base 1. V sheds 3 bases and J sheds 3 bases, leaving 21 bases between their ends. The V and J genes are TRBV6-2 or TRBV6-3 and TRBJ1-5; no D gene can be assigned with confidence. Sequencing used peripheral blood. The clonotype comes from a man aged 80 or over with acute or convalescent COVID-19. The DNA sequence reads TGTGCCAGCAGTTATTCTCTCGATTTGGGAGGGCTCAATCAGCCCCAGCATTTT. Its amino acids are CASSYSLDLGGLNQPQHF.